A single sample gave rise to the 6 T cell receptor beta chains below, sequenced in a study of Ad26.COV2.S vaccination and SARS-CoV-2 variants. The sample's treatment: around 19 received Ad26.COV2.S at low or high dose, single or two shots; roughly 5 received placebo; per-sample allocation not given. Collection of samples fell on day 63 after the first vaccine or placebo injection. Some clones are missing from TCRdb's copy, which holds only in-frame ones; the method was immunoSEQ multiplex PCR. Altogether about 680,000 clones are present, 89% being singletons, with the ten largest covering approximately 1.5%. Sequences were derived from peripheral blood, sampled in a trial of Ad26.COV2.S vaccine versus placebo. These TCRs come from a person aged 18-65 years who received the Ad26.COV2.S COVID-19 vaccine or a placebo.

For the CDR3, the DNA is TGCGCCAGCAGCTTGACAGGGGGCGCCTACACCTTC. This gives the protein CASSLTGGAYTF. The rearrangement links TRBV5-1 to TRBJ1-2; 9 nucleotides agree with TRBD1. Unmatched junction bases numbered 2, after V lost 1 base and J lost 10 bases. CDR3 size: 12 residues. Germline V lookup: CDR1 SGHRS, CDR2 YFSETQ.

The V call is TRBV19, the J call TRBJ2-6, with D hard to call. Trimming took 7 bases from V and 0 from J, leaving 10 bases between them. Germline CDR1 reads LNHDA; CDR2 reads SQIVND (reference sequence). This CDR3 is 15 amino acids long. The CDR3 loop reads CASNVESSGANVLTF. The CDR3 nucleotides are TGTGCCAGTAACGTTGAGAGCTCTGGGGCCAACGTCCTGACTTTC.

This sequence joins TRBV2 and TRBJ2-2; 12 nucleotides match TRBD2. The germline CDR1 and CDR2 sequences are SNHLY and FYNNEI. This CDR3 spans 16 amino acids. V shed 5 bases, J shed 7 bases, and the junction held 8 bases outside the gene matches. The CDR3: CASSSRLAGADGELFF. Here the CDR3 DNA reads TGTGCCAGCAGTAGCCGACTAGCGGGAGCGGACGGGGAGCTGTTTTTT.

The chain joins TRBV7-2 to TRBJ1-1; no clear D. The germline gives CDR1 SGHTA, CDR2 FQGNSA. This CDR3 is built from 13 residues. V lost 2 bases and J lost 4, with 8 bases in between. CDR3 protein: CASSLSTLTEAFF. The CDR3, as DNA: TGTGCCAGCAGCTTAAGTACTCTCACTGAAGCTTTCTTT.

The chain couples TRBV15 to TRBJ1-5; D not resolved. CDR1 is LNHNV and CDR2 is YYDKDF in the germline V gene (reference sequence). The germline V and J ends were trimmed by 0 bases and 7 bases, with 10 bases remaining between them. CDR3 length equals 14 residues. In nucleotides, the CDR3 is TGTGCCACCAGCAGAGATAACCCTGGACAGCCCCAGCATTTT. It is translated as CATSRDNPGQPQHF. Full variable domain (remainder filled in from reference TRBV15 and TRBJ1-5): DAMVIQNPRYQVTQFGKPVTLSCSQTLNHNVMYWYQQKSSQAPKLLFHYYDKDFNNEADTPDNFQSRRPNTSFCFLDIRSPGLGDTAMYLCATSRDNPGQPQHFGDGTRLSIL.

The chain combines TRBV3-1 (or the pseudogene TRBV3-2) with TRBJ2-7; the D is unclear. Trimming pared 1 base from V and 0 bases from J, leaving 7 bases between. The germline CDR1 and CDR2 sequences are LGHDT and YNNKEL (reference sequence). CDR3 length: 14 residues. The CDR3 DNA reads as TGTGCCAGCAGCCAAGTAATAGGCTCCTACGAGCAGTACTTC. It translates to CASSQVIGSYEQYF.